This T cell receptor beta chain was observed in a study of cytomegalovirus exposure and HLA in healthy donors. Regarding the study as a whole: The authors enumerated some 170 TCR beta chains as linked to cytomegalovirus.

PCR primers comprised 60 Vbeta and 13 Jbeta primers. Repertoires were generated with immunoSEQ multiplex PCR, while TCRdb's copy carries only in-frame clones and drops some. The table lists about 90,000 clones, more than 55% of them singletons. Worth noting for this clone: Antigen specificity is unknown.

V lost 4 bases and J 8 bases, leaving 14 bases between the germline ends. Germline CDR1 is LNHDA and CDR2 is SQIVND (reference sequence). CDR3 length: 13 amino acids. The chain joins TRBV19 to TRBJ1-2, with D perhaps TRBD1 (5 bases). The TCR sequence derives from a woman younger than 45 in good health and CMV-seropositive. The sample consisted of PBMCs. CDR3 sequence: CASSTLDIFGYTF. The CDR3 nucleotides read TGTGCCAGTAGTACATTGGACATTTTCGGCTACACCTTC.